This T cell receptor beta chain was observed in a study of T-cell memory formation after mild COVID-19. As for the study in general: Clusters were largely donor specific. Broader study findings: Nothing confirmed that second-wave clones peaking on day 37 were specific for SARS-CoV-2. Whereas later expanders leaned CD4+, clones contracting day 15 to 85 showed a balanced CD4/CD8 makeup.

CDR3 size: 14 residues. V gave up 4 bases and J gave up 6 bases, with 13 bases separating them. Germline V gene lookup returns CDR1 LGHDT and CDR2 YNNKEL (reference sequence). Each CDR3 protein gets one entry after TCRdb re-called the 5' RACE reads with MiXCR. The data hold fewer than 650,000 distinct CDR3 sequences, with around a sixth observed a single time. The table lists this clonotype with a few counts. What it recognizes is unknown. J is TRBJ2-4 and V is TRBV3-1; D is undetermined. The sequenced sample was PBMCs or a T cell subset sorted from them (not recorded which). The TCR comes from an adult woman who had mild COVID-19 (a few samples of this study predate the infection). Cell type and time point are not known. CDR3 residues: CASSPPGNRNIQYF. DNA of the CDR3: TGTGCCAGCAGCCCACCCGGTAACAGAAACATTCAGTACTTC.